This TCR beta chain was retrieved from a study of OX40 agonist ivuxolimab in advanced cancers. Study summary: The dose-escalation cohort had hepatocellular carcinoma, melanoma, renal cell or head and neck cancer. Study-wide points: Clonal expansion by week 6 occurred in CD4+ and CD8+ blood T cells (at 0.1 to 3.0 mg/kg).

Germline values: CDR1 MNHNS, CDR2 SASEGT. Trimming at V came to 4 bases and at J to 5 bases, leaving 8 bases not matched to a gene. This CDR3 spans 16 amino acids. In the case of this clone: What it binds is unknown.

Sequenced by immunoSEQ multiplex PCR; TCRdb stores in-frame clones only, minus some. This table has about 35,000 clones, over 80% appearing once. The TCR was taken from an adult with an advanced solid tumor such as melanoma, head and neck, liver or kidney cancer. The rearrangement uses TRBV6-1 and TRBJ2-1; 10 nucleotides align to TRBD1. The sample here was CD4+ or CD8+ T cells sorted from blood, taken in a trial of the OX40 agonist ivuxolimab. The chain's CDR3 is CASSGLPGQGNNEQFF. CDR3 sequence (DNA): TGTGCCAGCAGTGGGTTACCGGGACAGGGGAACAATGAGCAGTTCTTC.